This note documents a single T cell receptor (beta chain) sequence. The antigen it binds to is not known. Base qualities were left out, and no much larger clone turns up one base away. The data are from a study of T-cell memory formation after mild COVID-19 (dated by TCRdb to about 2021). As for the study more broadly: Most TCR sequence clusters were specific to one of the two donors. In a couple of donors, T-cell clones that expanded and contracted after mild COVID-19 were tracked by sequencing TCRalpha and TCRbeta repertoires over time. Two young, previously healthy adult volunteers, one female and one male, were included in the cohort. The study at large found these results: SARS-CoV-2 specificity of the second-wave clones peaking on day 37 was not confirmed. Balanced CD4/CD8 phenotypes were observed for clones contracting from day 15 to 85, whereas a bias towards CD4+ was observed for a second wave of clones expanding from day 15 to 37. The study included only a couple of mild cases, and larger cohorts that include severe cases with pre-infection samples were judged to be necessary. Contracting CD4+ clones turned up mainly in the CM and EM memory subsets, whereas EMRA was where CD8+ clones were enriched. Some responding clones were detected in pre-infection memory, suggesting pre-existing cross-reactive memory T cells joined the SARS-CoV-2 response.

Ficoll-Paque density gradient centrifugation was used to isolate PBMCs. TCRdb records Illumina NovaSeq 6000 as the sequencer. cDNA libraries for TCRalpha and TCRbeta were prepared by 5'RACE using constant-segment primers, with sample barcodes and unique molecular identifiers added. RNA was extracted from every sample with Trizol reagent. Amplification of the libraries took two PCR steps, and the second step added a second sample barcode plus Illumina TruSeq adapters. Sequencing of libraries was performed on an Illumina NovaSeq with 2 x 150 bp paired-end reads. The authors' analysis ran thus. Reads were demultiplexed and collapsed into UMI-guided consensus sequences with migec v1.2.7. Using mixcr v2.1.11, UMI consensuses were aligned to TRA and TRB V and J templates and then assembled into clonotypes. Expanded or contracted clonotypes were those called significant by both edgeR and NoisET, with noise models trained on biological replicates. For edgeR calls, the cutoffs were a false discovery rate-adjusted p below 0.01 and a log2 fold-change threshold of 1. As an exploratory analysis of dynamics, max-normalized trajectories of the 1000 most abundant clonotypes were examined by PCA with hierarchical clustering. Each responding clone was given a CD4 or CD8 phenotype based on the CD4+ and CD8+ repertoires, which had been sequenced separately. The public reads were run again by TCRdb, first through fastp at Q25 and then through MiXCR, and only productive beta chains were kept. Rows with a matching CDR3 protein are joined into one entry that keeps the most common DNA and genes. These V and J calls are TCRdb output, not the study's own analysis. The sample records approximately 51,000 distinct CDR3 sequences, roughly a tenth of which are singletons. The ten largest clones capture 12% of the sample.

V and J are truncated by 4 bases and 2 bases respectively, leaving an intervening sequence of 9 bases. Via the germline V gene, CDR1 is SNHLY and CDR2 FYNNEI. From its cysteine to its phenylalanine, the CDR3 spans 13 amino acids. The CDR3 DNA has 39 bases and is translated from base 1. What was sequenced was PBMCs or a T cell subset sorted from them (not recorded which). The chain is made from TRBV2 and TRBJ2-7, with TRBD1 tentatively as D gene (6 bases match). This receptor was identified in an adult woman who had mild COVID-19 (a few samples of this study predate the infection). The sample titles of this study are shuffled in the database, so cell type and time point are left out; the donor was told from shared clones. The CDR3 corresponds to CASSGGGPYEQYF. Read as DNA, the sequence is TGTGCCAGCAGTGGAGGGGGACCCTACGAGCAGTACTTC.